The 12 T cell receptor beta chains below were found in one sample sequenced in a study of cytomegalovirus exposure and HLA in healthy donors. Use of 60 Vbeta and 13 Jbeta primers characterized the PCR. Generated by immunoSEQ multiplex PCR, the TCRdb table keeps only in-frame clones and is missing some. Seen here are approximately 42,000 clones, 81% observed once, and the top ten hold about 2.9%. The sequencing input was PBMCs. All receptors come from a man between 50 and 59 years old in good health and CMV-seronegative.

The CDR3 DNA is TGTGCCAGCAGCCAAACGCACACAGGGACTGAAGCTTTCTTT. This encodes CASSQTHTGTEAFF. The gene calls are TRBV4-2 and TRBJ1-1; possible D gene TRBD1, 6 bases. Trimming cost V 2 bases and J 5 bases, with 12 bases left between them. The CDR3 loop spans 14 amino acids. CDR1 is LGHNA, CDR2 YNFKEQ, per germline.

The sample holds a few counts of this clone. V usage is TRBV5-4 and J usage is TRBJ2-4; TRBD1 agrees at 7 bases. The CDR3 has 13 residues. Trimming took 3 bases from V and 5 from J; bases not matched to a gene: 2. The V gene's germline CDR1 is SGHNT and CDR2 YYREEE (reference sequence). CDR3 region: CASSSGQENIQYF. CDR3 nucleotides: TGTGCCAGCAGCTCAGGACAGGAAAACATTCAGTACTTC.

The chain couples TRBV5-8 to TRBJ1-2; TRBD1 matches 8 bases. The J segment lost 3 bases and the V segment lost 4 bases, leaving 11 bases of the junction unmatched. CDR1 is SGHTS, CDR2 YDEGEE, per germline. The CDR3 contains 16 residues. The CDR3 loop is CASSREGTGGDYGYTF. CDR3 nucleotides: TGTGCCAGCAGCCGCGAAGGAACAGGGGGGGACTATGGCTACACCTTC.

Sample share makes this clone medium-sized. The V call is TRBV11-3, the J call TRBJ2-2, with D possibly matching TRBD2 (6 bases). This CDR3 has 15 amino acids. The ends were cut back, 1 base at V and 6 bases at J, with 12 bases in the middle. Germline V gene data show CDR1 as SGHNT and CDR2 as YENEEA. CDR3 DNA: TGTGCCAGCAGCTTAGTTCTCGGAGGGGCCGGGGAGCTGTTTTTT. Its translation: CASSLVLGGAGELFF.

The chain has TRBV27 and TRBJ1-1; D is uncertain. V was clipped by 3 bases and J by 4 bases, with 9 bases between them. This CDR3 contains 13 residues. Germline V gene data show CDR1 as MNHEY and CDR2 as SMNVEV (reference sequence). The CDR3 DNA reads TGTGCCAGCAGTTTCGGGATGAGCACTGAAGCTTTCTTT. Protein product: CASSFGMSTEAFF.

V is TRBV4-1 and J is TRBJ1-5; D possibly corresponds to TRBD1 (5 bases). V dropped 4 bases and J dropped 6 bases, with 19 bases sitting between them. The CDR3 is made up of 16 amino acids. Per the germline V gene, CDR1 is MGHRA and CDR2 is YSYEKL. Here the CDR3 DNA reads TGCGCCAGCAGCCTCAAGAGGGGACTGATGGGTCAGCCCCAGCATTTT. It specifies CASSLKRGLMGQPQHF.

This chain connects TRBV28 to TRBJ2-4, with a tentative D call TRBD1 (5 bases). Between the trimmed V and J ends, which lost 3 bases and 7 bases, there was a span of 7 bases. This CDR3 contains 12 residues. Germline CDR1 reads MDHEN; CDR2 reads SYDVKM. CDR3 amino acids: CASSFPGNIQYF. The CDR3 DNA reads as TGTGCCAGCAGTTTCCCAGGGAACATTCAGTACTTC.

As concerns this clone: One end of the junction is discordant with germline, which a read error may explain. V gene TRBV7-9 combines with J gene TRBJ1-4; D is unclear. Per germline, CDR1 SEHNR and CDR2 FQNEAQ (reference sequence). This CDR3 contains 11 residues. CDR3 nucleotide sequence: TGTTCCAGCGCGGTAAATGAAAAACTGTTTTTT. Translated, it gives CSSAVNEKLFF.

This rearrangement joins TRBV13 to TRBJ2-1, with 12 positions matching TRBD2. Germline values: CDR1 PRHDT, CDR2 FYEKMQ (reference sequence). V lost 4 bases to trimming and J lost 8 bases; unmatched junction nucleotides: 18. This CDR3 is 19 amino acids long. The chain's CDR3 is CASSSLLAGGQGGRDEQFF. In DNA, the CDR3 is TGTGCCAGCAGCTCTCTACTAGCGGGAGGCCAGGGGGGTCGCGATGAGCAGTTCTTC.

This chain joins TRBV11-3 and TRBJ2-1; D is possibly TRBD2 (5 bases). Germline lookup yields CDR1 SGHNT and CDR2 YENEEA. The V end lost 5 bases, the J end lost 4 bases, and 12 bases lay between the germline ends. The CDR3 is 14 amino acids. The CDR3 bases are TGTGCCAGCAGCCCGGACTCTAAATACAATGAGCAGTTCTTC. Amino acids: CASSPDSKYNEQFF.

In nucleotides, the CDR3 is TGTGCCAACCCATCGGAGGGGTTATTCCCCTCGGGCTATGGCTACACCTTC. Translating gives CANPSEGLFPSGYGYTF. This chain uses TRBV25-1 with TRBJ1-2, with a tentative D call TRBD1 (5 bases). CDR1 MGHDK and CDR2 SYGVNS come from the germline V gene. The CDR3 is 17 residues long. V lost 10 bases, J lost 4 bases, and 28 bases lay in between.

This clone was observed a handful of times. This sequence joins TRBV19 and TRBJ2-2, with 10 nucleotides matching TRBD1. CDR1 LNHDA and CDR2 SQIVND come from the germline V gene (reference sequence). The CDR3 loop spans 14 amino acids. The junction had 8 bases not matched to a gene; V was cut back by 10 bases and J by 6 bases. In DNA, the CDR3 is TGTGCCACCTCAGACAGGGGGCTCCCCGGGGAGCTGTTTTTT. Its translation: CATSDRGLPGELFF.